These T cell receptor beta chains were read from a single sample in a study of post-analysis software for immune sequencing data. TCRdb analysed the PCR reads with MiXCR anew, one entry per CDR3 protein. The sample has about 820,000 distinct CDR3 sequences; approximately 53% are singletons. The sample taken for sequencing was blood. Source of these receptors: a girl aged 10-17 years with multiple sclerosis. Each CDR3 is given with its conserved first and last residue. D genes are given only for firm matches. Clone size, where shown, is once, few, many, or a class for clones that have expanded.

abundance	d_gene	v_gene	j_gene	CDR3nt	CDR3aa
NA	NA	TRBV14	TRBJ1-2	TGTGCCAGCAGCCCCGGGGGGGGCGCGGCCTATGGCTACACCTTC	CASSPGGGAAYGYTF
few	NA	TRBV5-1	TRBJ2-7	TGCGCCAGCAGCTTGGGACATGACGGCTACGAGCAGTACTTC	CASSLGHDGYEQYF
NA	TRBD1	TRBV5-1	TRBJ2-7	TGCGCCAGCAGCTTGGCAGACAGGGGCCACGAGCAGTACTTC	CASSLADRGHEQYF
NA	NA	TRBV6-2/TRBV6-3	TRBJ2-7	TGTGCCAGCGGGTCGACGTCCTACGAGCAGTACTTC	CASGSTSYEQYF
few	NA	TRBV12-3/TRBV12-4	TRBJ2-2	TGTGCCAGCAGTTTATCCGAACAGGGACCCGCCGGGGAGCTGTTTTTT	CASSLSEQGPAGELFF
NA	NA	TRBV12-3/TRBV12-4	TRBJ1-6	TGTGCCAGCAGTCCGGGATTGAATTCACCCCTCCACTTT	CASSPGLNSPLHF
few	NA	TRBV29-1	TRBJ1-1	TGCAGCGTTGAAGTACAGGGCCAAATGAACACTGAAGCTTTCTTT	CSVEVQGQMNTEAFF
NA	NA	TRBV3-1	TRBJ2-1	TGTGCCAGCAGCCAAGAAGGAGGGCGGGATGAGCAGTTCTTC	CASSQEGGRDEQFF
NA	TRBD1	TRBV5-5	TRBJ2-3	TGTGCCAGCAGCTCCCCGGACAGGGGGTTCACAGATACGCAGTATTTT	CASSSPDRGFTDTQYF
NA	NA	TRBV7-3	TRBJ2-4	TGTGCCAGCAGCCCGGTTCCGGGCTCAGCCAAAAACATTCAGTACTTC	CASSPVPGSAKNIQYF
few	NA	TRBV30	TRBJ1-2	TGTGCCTGGAGCACAGGCCCACTCGGACAGACTGGCTATGGCTACACCTTC	CAWSTGPLGQTGYGYTF
NA	NA	TRBV14	TRBJ1-2	TGTGCCAGCAGCCAGGGGATCAACTATGGCTACACCTTC	CASSQGINYGYTF
NA	NA	TRBV29-1	TRBJ2-7	TGCAGCGCCCGAGGACGTTCGACCTACGAGCAGTACTTC	CSARGRSTYEQYF
once	TRBD1	TRBV5-1	TRBJ2-1	TGCGCCAGCAGCCCGGGACAGGGGGCTTTCCCCTACAATGAGCAGTTCTTC	CASSPGQGAFPYNEQFF
NA	NA	TRBV4-2	TRBJ2-3	TGTGCCAGCAGCCAGTCGGCGGCGACAGCCGGGAAGGCTCCGTATTTT	CASSQSAATAGKAPYF
NA	TRBD1	TRBV6-5	TRBJ2-5	TGTGCCAGCAACGCGGACAGGCACCAAGAGACCCAGTACTTC	CASNADRHQETQYF
NA	TRBD2	TRBV7-6	TRBJ2-1	TGTGCCAGCAGCCCCCAGGCGGCGGGGGGATACAATGAGCAGTTCTTC	CASSPQAAGGYNEQFF
NA	TRBD1	TRBV27	TRBJ1-5	TGTGCCAGCGCACAGGGGTATAGCAATCAGCCCCAGCATTTT	CASAQGYSNQPQHF
NA	NA	TRBV30	TRBJ2-7	TGTGCCTGGAGCAGGGGTGGGGAGCAGTACTTC	CAWSRGGEQYF
few	NA	TRBV29-1	TRBJ2-3	TGCAGCGTGTTGCCTAGCACAGATACGCAGTATTTT	CSVLPSTDTQYF
NA	TRBD2	TRBV20-1	TRBJ2-7	TGCAGTGCTAGTCGGCCAGCGGGAGTGGACGAGCAGTACTTC	CSASRPAGVDEQYF
NA	NA	TRBV6-1	TRBJ2-1	TGTGCCAGCAGGCCTGGGGGTAATGAGCAGTTCTTC	CASRPGGNEQFF
few	NA	TRBV25-1	TRBJ2-7	TGTGCCAGCAGTGACTCTTCGGCCCAGGGTCCCTCCTACGAGCAGTACTTC	CASSDSSAQGPSYEQYF
NA	NA	TRBV6-1	TRBJ2-1	TGTGCCAGCAGTGTTTTCGATGAGCAGTTCTTC	CASSVFDEQFF
NA	TRBD2	TRBV29-1	TRBJ2-5	TGCAGCGGTATCCCCTTTCTAGCGGGGGGTAAAGAGACCCAGTACTTC	CSGIPFLAGGKETQYF
NA	TRBD2	TRBV10-3	TRBJ2-5	TGTGCCATCAGTGAGTCAGGGACTACCAAAGAGACCCAGTACTTC	CAISESGTTKETQYF
NA	NA	TRBV12-3/TRBV12-4	TRBJ2-3	TGTGCCAGCAGGGGTTGGGCGGGATCCACAGATACGCAGTATTTT	CASRGWAGSTDTQYF
NA	TRBD2	TRBV7-2	TRBJ2-3	TGTGCCAGCAGCTTTTTCGGGGGGTCCACAGATACGCAGTATTTT	CASSFFGGSTDTQYF
NA	NA	TRBV18	TRBJ1-2	TGTGCCAGCTCACCACCGCCGGGTGGCTACACCTTC	CASSPPPGGYTF
NA	NA	TRBV19	TRBJ2-7	TGTGCCAGTAGTATGCCGGGGGTCGGGGCGGGACGACCCTACGAGCAGTACTTC	CASSMPGVGAGRPYEQYF
many	NA	TRBV6-1	TRBJ2-4	TGTGCCAGCCGTCCTGGGGACCCAAACATTCAGTACTTC	CASRPGDPNIQYF
NA	TRBD1	TRBV7-2	TRBJ1-2	TGTGCCAGCAGCTTAGTCGGGACAGGGGGCCCGCGGGGCTACACCTTC	CASSLVGTGGPRGYTF
NA	NA	TRBV7-6	TRBJ2-3	TGTGCCAGCAGCTTAGGCGGGGACCCGTCGAATACGCAGTATTTT	CASSLGGDPSNTQYF
few	TRBD2	TRBV7-9	TRBJ2-5	TGTGCCAGCAGCTCTCGGGAGGCCGGAACCCAGTACTTC	CASSSREAGTQYF
NA	NA	TRBV7-7	TRBJ2-5	TGTGCTCACCACGGGCGGCTTCTTGAGACCCAGTACTTC	CAHHGRLLETQYF
NA	NA	TRBV29-1	TRBJ1-1	TGCAGCGTCGCCTCAGGGAGGGGCACTGAAGCTTTCTTT	CSVASGRGTEAFF
NA	NA	TRBV25-1	TRBJ2-3	TGTGCCAGTGGTCAGGCAGCCGGGAGAAGCACAGATACGCAGTATTTT	CASGQAAGRSTDTQYF
few	NA	TRBV20-1	TRBJ2-5	TGCAGTGCTAGAGGCTGGACAGCGATGTACCAAGAGACCCAGTACTTC	CSARGWTAMYQETQYF
few	TRBD2	TRBV29-1	TRBJ2-3	TGCAGCGTTACGGGAGGGAACACAGATACGCAGTATTTT	CSVTGGNTDTQYF
NA	TRBD2	TRBV29-1	TRBJ2-1	TGCAGCGTTATGGTGAGCGGGAGAGCCCGGCGCTCGGAGCAGTTCTTC	CSVMVSGRARRSEQFF
many	NA	TRBV29-1	TRBJ1-5	TGCAGCGTTGGACAGAGTAATCAGCCCCAGCATTTT	CSVGQSNQPQHF
NA	NA	TRBV6-5	TRBJ2-1	TGTGCCAGCAGTTACTCGTACGGGAGCCATGAGCAGTTCTTC	CASSYSYGSHEQFF
NA	TRBD1	TRBV20-1	TRBJ2-1	TGCAGTGCTAGAGGTACCGACAGGGTCCTATACAATGAGCAGTTCTTC	CSARGTDRVLYNEQFF
many	NA	TRBV9	TRBJ2-2	TGTGCCAGCAGCGAGACGCTGACCGGGGAGCTGTTTTTT	CASSETLTGELFF
NA	TRBD2	TRBV11-2	TRBJ2-1	TGTGCCAGCAGCTTGTCCCCACGGTCCGGGAGGGTTCACAATGAGCAGTTCTTC	CASSLSPRSGRVHNEQFF
NA	TRBD2	TRBV25-1	TRBJ2-5	TGTGCCAGCAGTGGCCGGGGGGGGCTCCAAGAGACCCAGTACTTC	CASSGRGGLQETQYF
NA	NA	TRBV29-1	TRBJ1-2	TGCAGCGTTGCGAATTCCCTGGGGTATGGCTACACCTTC	CSVANSLGYGYTF
NA	NA	TRBV11-2	TRBJ2-1	TGTGCCAGCAGCTTAACTCTATTAAACGTTTTTAATGAGCAGTTCTTC	CASSLTLLNVFNEQFF
NA	TRBD1	TRBV12-3/TRBV12-4	TRBJ2-7	TGTGCCAGCCGGGACAGAGTCAGCTACGTGCAGTACTTC	CASRDRVSYVQYF
NA	TRBD1	TRBV12-3/TRBV12-4	TRBJ2-1	TGTGCCAGCACCCTGGACAGGGGTTCCTACAATGAGCAGTTCTTC	CASTLDRGSYNEQFF
many	NA	TRBV5-1	TRBJ1-2	TGCGCCAGCAGCTTGTTAGGGGGGCCTGAGGGCTACACCTTC	CASSLLGGPEGYTF
NA	NA	TRBV3-1	TRBJ2-1	TGTCCCAGCAGCCAGACTGGCAGGGACGAGCAGGACTTC	CPSSQTGRDEQDF
once	TRBD1	TRBV12-3/TRBV12-4	TRBJ2-5	TGTGCCAGCAGTCCGGACAGGACGGAGCAGTACTTC	CASSPDRTEQYF
few	NA	TRBV5-6	TRBJ2-6	TGTGCCAGCAGCTTGGGATTAAGGGGCTCTGGGGCCAACGTCCTGACTTTC	CASSLGLRGSGANVLTF
NA	NA	TRBV6-5	TRBJ2-2	TGTGCCAGCAGCCACAATTTGGTCATCCGGGAGCTGTTTTTT	CASSHNLVIRELFF
NA	NA	TRBV10-3	TRBJ2-5	TGTGCCATCAGTGAGGATGGGGTCAGGAGCCAAGAGACCCAGTACTTC	CAISEDGVRSQETQYF
few	NA	TRBV7-2	TRBJ1-1	TGTGCCAGCAGCTTAGTGGGGACCTCAAACACTGAAGCTTTCTTT	CASSLVGTSNTEAFF
NA	TRBD2	TRBV14	TRBJ2-7	TGTGCCAGCAGCCAAAGACCTCTGACTAGCGGGGAAGGGGACGAGCAGTACTTC	CASSQRPLTSGEGDEQYF